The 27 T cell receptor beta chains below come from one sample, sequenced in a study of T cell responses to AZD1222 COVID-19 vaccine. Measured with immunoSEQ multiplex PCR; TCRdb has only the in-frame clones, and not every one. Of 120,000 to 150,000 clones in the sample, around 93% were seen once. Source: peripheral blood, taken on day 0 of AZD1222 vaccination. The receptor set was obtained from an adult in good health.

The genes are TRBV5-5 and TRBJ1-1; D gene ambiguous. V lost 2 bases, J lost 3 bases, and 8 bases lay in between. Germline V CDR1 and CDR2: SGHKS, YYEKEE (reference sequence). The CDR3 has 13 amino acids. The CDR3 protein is CASSFGPHTEAFF. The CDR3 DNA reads TGTGCCAGCAGCTTCGGGCCACACACTGAAGCTTTCTTT.

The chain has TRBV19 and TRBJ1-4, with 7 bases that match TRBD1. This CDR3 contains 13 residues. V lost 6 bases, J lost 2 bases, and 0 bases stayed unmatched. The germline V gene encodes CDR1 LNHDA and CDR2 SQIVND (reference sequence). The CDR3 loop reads CASSRGTNEKLFF. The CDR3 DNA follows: TGTGCCAGTAGCAGGGGGACTAATGAAAAACTGTTTTTT.

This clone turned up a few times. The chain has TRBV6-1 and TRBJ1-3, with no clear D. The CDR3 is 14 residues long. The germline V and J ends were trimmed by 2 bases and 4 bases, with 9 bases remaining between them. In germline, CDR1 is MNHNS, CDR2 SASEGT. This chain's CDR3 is CASSEPRRGNTIYF. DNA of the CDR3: TGTGCCAGCAGTGAACCCCGGCGCGGAAACACCATATATTTT.

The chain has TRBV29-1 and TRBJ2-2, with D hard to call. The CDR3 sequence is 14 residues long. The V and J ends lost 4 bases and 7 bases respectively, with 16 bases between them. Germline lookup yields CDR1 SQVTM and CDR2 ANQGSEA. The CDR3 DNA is TGCAGCGTTGGCGCGGCCGCCGCCGACGGGGAGCTGTTTTTT. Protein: CSVGAAAADGELFF.

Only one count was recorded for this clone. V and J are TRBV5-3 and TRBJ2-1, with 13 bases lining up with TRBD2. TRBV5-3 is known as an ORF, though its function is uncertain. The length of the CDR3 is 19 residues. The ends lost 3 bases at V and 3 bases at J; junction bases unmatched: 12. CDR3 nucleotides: TGTGCCAGAAGCTCCGGACTAGCGGGAGACCCCATTCACTACAATGAGCAGTTCTTC. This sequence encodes CARSSGLAGDPIHYNEQFF.

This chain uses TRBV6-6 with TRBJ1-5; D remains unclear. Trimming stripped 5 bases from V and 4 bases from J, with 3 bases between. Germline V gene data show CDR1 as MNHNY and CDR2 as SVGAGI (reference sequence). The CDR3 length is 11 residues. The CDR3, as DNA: TGTGCCAGCAGTGAAAATCAGCCCCAGCATTTT. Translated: CASSENQPQHF.

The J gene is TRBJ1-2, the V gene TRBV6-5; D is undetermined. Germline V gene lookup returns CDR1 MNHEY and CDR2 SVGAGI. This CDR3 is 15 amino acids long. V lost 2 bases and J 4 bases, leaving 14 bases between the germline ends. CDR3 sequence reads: CASSYARSIIYGYTF. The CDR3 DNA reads TGTGCCAGCAGTTACGCCCGTTCTATCATCTATGGCTACACCTTC.

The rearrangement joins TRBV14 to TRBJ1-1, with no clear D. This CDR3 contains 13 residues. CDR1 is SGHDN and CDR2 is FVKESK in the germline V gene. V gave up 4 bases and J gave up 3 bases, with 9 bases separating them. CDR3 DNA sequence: TGTGCCAGCAGCCGACTCGTGGACACTGAAGCTTTCTTT. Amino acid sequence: CASSRLVDTEAFF.

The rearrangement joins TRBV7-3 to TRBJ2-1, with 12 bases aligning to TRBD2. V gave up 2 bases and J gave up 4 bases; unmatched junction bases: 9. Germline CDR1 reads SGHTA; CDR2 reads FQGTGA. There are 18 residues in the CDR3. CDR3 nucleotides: TGTGCCAGCAGCTTACGCGCTGGGACTAGCGGGTATTACAATGAGCAGTTCTTC. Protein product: CASSLRAGTSGYYNEQFF.

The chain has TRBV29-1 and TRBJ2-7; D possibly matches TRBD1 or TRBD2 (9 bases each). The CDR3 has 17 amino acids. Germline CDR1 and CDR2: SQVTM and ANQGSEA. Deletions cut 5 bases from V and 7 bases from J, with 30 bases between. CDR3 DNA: TGCAGCGTTATCGACAGGGGGAGCGGGAGGTCTGGGCTGGAGCAGTACTTC. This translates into CSVIDRGSGRSGLEQYF.

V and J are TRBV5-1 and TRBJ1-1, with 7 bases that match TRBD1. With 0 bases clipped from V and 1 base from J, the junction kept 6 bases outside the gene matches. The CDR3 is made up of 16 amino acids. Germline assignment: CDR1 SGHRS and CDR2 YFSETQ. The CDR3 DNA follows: TGCGCCAGCAGCTTGGTGGTGACAGGGCCGAACACTGAAGCTTTCTTT. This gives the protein CASSLVVTGPNTEAFF.

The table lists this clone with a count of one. DNA for the CDR3: TGTGCCACCAGTTCTGGGACTAGCGGGGGCGTCTACAATGAGCAGTTCTTC. Its translation is CATSSGTSGGVYNEQFF. The V gene is TRBV24-1, the J gene TRBJ2-1; TRBD2 aligns across 14 bases. Germline CDR1 is KGHDR and CDR2 is SFDVKD. The CDR3 covers 17 residues. The V gene end was trimmed by 6 bases and the J gene end by 3 bases; junction bases not matched to a gene: 6.

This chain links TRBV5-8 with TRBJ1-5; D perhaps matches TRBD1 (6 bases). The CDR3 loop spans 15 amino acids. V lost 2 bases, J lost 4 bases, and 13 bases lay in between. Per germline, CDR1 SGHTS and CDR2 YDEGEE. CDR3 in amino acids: CASSLATDRNQPQHF. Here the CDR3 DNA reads TGTGCCAGCAGCTTAGCTACTGACAGGAATCAGCCCCAGCATTTT.

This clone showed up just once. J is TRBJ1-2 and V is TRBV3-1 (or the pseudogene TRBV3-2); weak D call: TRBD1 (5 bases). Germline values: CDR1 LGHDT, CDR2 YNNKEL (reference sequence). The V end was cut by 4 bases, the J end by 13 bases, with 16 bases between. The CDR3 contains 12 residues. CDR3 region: CASSRVDRGITF. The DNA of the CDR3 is TGTGCCAGCAGCCGGGTCGATAGGGGAATCACCTTC.

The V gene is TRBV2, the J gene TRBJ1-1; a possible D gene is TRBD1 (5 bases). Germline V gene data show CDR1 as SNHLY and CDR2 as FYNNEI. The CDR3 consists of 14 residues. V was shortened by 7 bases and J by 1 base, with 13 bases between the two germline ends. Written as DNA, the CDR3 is TGTGCCAGCACCGTTGAAGGGACGAACACTGAAGCTTTCTTT. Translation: CASTVEGTNTEAFF. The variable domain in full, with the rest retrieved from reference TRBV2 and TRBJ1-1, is EPEVTQTPSHQVTQMGQEVILRCVPISNHLYFYWYRQILGQKVEFLVSFYNNEISEKSEIFDDQFSVERPDGSNFTLKIRSTKLEDSAMYFCASTVEGTNTEAFFGQGTRLTVV.

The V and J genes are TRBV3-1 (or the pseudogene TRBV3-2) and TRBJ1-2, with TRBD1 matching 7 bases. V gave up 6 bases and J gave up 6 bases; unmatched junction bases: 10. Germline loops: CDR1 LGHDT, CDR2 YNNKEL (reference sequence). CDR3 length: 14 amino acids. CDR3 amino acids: CASSPTRGSDGYTF. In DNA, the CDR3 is TGTGCCAGCAGTCCCACCAGGGGGTCCGATGGCTACACCTTC.

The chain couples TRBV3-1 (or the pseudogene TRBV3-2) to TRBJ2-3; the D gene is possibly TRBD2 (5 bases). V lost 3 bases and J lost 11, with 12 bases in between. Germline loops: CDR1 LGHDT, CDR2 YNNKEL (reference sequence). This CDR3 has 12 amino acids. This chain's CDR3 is CASSHYGEGQYF. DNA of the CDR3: TGTGCCAGCAGCCACTACGGAGAGGGGCAGTATTTT.

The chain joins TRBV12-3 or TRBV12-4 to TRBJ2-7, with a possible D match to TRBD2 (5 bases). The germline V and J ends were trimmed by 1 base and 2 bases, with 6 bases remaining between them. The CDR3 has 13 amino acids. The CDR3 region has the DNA TGTGCCAGCAGTTTAGGAGGGACCTACGAGCAGTACTTC. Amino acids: CASSLGGTYEQYF.

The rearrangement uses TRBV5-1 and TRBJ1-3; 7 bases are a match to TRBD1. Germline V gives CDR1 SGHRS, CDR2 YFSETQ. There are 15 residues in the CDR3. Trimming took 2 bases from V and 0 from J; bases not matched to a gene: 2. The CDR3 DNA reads TGCGCCAGCAGCTTTGACAGGGCCTCTGGAAACACCATATATTTT. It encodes CASSFDRASGNTIYF.

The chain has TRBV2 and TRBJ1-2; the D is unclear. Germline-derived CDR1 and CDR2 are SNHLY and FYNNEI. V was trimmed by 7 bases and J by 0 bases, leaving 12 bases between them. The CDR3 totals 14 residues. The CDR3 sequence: CASNVRSSNYGYTF. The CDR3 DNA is TGTGCCAGCAACGTAAGGAGCTCTAACTATGGCTACACCTTC.

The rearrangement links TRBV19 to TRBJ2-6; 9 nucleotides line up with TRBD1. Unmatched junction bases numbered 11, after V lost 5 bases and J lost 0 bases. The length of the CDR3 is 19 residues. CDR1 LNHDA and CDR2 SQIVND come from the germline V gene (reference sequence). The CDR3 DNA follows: TGTGCCAGTAGTCCCCTTCGGACAGGGGCTGGCTCTGGGGCCAACGTCCTGACTTTC. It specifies CASSPLRTGAGSGANVLTF.

Here the CDR3 DNA reads TGTGCCAGCAGCTTAGGTATCGCGAGGAATGAGCAGTTCTTC. Amino acid sequence: CASSLGIARNEQFF. The chain has TRBV5-4 and TRBJ2-1; D unresolved. The length of the CDR3 is 14 residues. Trimming pared 2 bases from V and 7 bases from J, leaving 13 bases between. Germline loops: CDR1 SGHNT, CDR2 YYREEE (reference sequence).

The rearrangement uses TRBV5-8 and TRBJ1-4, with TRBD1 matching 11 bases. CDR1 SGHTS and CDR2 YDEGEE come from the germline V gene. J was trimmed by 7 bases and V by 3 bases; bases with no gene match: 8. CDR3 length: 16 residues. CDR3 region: CASSSWVGTGGEKLFF. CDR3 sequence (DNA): TGTGCCAGCAGCTCTTGGGTTGGGACAGGGGGTGAAAAACTGTTTTTT.

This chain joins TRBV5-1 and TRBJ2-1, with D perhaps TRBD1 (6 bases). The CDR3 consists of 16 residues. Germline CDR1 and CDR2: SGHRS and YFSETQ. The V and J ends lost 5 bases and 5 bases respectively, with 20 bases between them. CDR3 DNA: TGCGCCAGCAGGCGAGGGGGATTGGCGAGGGACAATGAGCAGTTCTTC. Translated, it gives CASRRGGLARDNEQFF.

This CDR3 reads CASGVATDTQYF. Written as DNA, the CDR3 is TGTGCCAGCGGAGTTGCTACAGATACGCAGTATTTT. The chain carries TRBV9 and TRBJ2-3; no clear D gene. The germline V gene has CDR1 SGDLS and CDR2 YYNGEE. The ends were cut back, 7 bases at V and 3 bases at J, with 9 bases in the middle. The CDR3 sequence is 12 residues long. Based on the CDR3 plus reference TRBV9 and TRBJ2-3, the full variable domain is DSGVTQTPKHLITATGQRVTLRCSPRSGDLSVYWYQQSLDQGLQFLIQYYNGEERAKGNILERFSAQQFPDLHSELNLSSLELGDSALYFCASGVATDTQYFGPGTRLTVL.

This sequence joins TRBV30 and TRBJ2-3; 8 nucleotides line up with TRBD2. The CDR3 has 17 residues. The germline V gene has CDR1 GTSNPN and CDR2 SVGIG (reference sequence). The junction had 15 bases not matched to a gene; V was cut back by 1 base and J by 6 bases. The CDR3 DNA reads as TGTGCCTGGAGTGAAAAGTCCGGGACTAGTCAAGCGGATACGCAGTATTTT. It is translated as CAWSEKSGTSQADTQYF.

The chain's CDR3 is CASSSVSRTTDQPQHF. The CDR3, as DNA: TGTGCCAGCAGCTCGGTGAGTAGGACGACAGATCAGCCCCAGCATTTT. The gene calls are TRBV5-8 and TRBJ1-5, with TRBD1 as a possible D gene (5 bases). CDR1 and CDR2 from the germline V gene are SGHTS and YDEGEE. Trimming cost V 3 bases and J 5 bases, with 18 bases left between them. This CDR3 comprises 16 residues.